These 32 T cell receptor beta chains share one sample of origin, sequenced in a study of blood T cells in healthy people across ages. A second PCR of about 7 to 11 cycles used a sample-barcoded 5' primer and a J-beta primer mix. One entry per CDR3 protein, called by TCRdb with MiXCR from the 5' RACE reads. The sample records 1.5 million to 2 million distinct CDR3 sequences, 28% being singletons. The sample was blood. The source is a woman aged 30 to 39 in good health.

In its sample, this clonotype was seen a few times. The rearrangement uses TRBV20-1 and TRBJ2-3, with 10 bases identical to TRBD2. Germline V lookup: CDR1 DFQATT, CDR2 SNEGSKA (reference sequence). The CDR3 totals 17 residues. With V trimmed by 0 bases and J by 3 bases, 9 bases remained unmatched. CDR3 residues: CSARDRASGGLTDTQYF. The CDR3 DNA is TGCAGTGCTAGAGATCGGGCTAGCGGGGGTCTAACAGATACGCAGTATTTT.

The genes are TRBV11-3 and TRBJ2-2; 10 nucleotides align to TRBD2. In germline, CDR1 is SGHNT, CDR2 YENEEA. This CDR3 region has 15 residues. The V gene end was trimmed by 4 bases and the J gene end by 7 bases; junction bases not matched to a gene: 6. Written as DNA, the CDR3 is TGTGCCAGCAGCTCCCTAGCGGGAGTAGGCGGGGAGCTGTTTTTT. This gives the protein CASSSLAGVGGELFF.

The CDR3: CASSPVAGPPSYNEQFF. The CDR3 DNA reads as TGTGCCAGCAGCCCCGTCGCGGGCCCCCCCTCCTACAATGAGCAGTTCTTC. The chain recombines TRBV7-9 with TRBJ2-1; perhaps TRBD2 as D (5 bases). The V and J ends lost 5 bases and 0 bases respectively, with 17 bases between them. The CDR3 is 17 residues long. CDR1 and CDR2 (germline): SEHNR, FQNEAQ (reference sequence). Full variable domain (outside the CDR3, taken from reference TRBV7-9 and TRBJ2-1): DTGVSQNPRHKITKRGQNVTFRCDPISEHNRLYWYRQTLGQGPEFLTYFQNEAQLEKSRLLSDRFSAERPKGSFSTLEIQRTEQGDSAMYLCASSPVAGPPSYNEQFFGPGTRLTVL.

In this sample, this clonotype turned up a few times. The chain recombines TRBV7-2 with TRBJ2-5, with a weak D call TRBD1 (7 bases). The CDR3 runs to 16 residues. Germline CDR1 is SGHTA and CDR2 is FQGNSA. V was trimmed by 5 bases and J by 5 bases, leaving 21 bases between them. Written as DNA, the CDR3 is TGTGCCAGCAGCCCCCGGAGGGGGCGACTAACGGAGACCCAGTACTTC. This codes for CASSPRRGRLTETQYF.

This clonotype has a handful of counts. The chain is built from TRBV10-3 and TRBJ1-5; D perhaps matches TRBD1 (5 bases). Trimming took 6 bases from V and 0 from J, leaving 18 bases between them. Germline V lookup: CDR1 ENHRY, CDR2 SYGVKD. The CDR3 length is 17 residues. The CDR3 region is CAISQDGRVDSNQPQHF. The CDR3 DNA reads TGTGCCATCAGCCAGGACGGCAGGGTGGATAGCAATCAGCCCCAGCATTTT.

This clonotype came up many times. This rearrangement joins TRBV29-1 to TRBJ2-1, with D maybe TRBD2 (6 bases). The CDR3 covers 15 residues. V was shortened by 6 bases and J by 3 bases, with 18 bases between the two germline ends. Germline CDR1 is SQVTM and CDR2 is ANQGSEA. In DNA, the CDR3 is TGCAGCGTAGCTTACCCGTCGGGGGTCTACAATGAGCAGTTCTTC. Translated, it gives CSVAYPSGVYNEQFF.

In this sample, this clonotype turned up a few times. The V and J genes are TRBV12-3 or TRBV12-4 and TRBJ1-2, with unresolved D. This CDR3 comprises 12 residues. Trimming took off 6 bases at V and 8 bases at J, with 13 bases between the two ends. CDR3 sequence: CASSSRPEGYTF. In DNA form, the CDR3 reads TGTGCCAGCAGCTCTCGTCCCGAAGGCTACACCTTC.

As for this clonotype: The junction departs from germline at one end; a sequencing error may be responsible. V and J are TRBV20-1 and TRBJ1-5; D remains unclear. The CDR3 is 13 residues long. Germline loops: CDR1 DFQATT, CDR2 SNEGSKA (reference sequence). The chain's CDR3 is CSARLGSNQSQHF. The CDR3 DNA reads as TGCAGTGCTAGATTGGGGAGCAATCAGTCCCAGCATTTT.

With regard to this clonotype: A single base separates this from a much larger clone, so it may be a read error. The CDR3 sequence is CASSLSGFETQFF. For the CDR3, the DNA is TGTGCCAGCAGTTTGTCCGGGTTTGAGACCCAGTTCTTC. This sequence joins TRBV12-3 or TRBV12-4 and TRBJ2-1, with unresolved D. CDR3 length: 13 residues. V lost 3 bases, J lost 13 bases, and 16 bases lay in between.

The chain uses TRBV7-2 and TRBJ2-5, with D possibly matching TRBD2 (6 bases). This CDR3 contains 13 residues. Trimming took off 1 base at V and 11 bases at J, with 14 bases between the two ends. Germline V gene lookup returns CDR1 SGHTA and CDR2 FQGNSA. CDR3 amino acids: CASSLEAGFRQYF. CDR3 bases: TGTGCCAGCAGCTTAGAAGCGGGTTTTCGTCAGTACTTC.

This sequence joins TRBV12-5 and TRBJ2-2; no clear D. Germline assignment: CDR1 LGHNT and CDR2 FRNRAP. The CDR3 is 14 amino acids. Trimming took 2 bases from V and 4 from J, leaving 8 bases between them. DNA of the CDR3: TGTGCTAGTGGTTTGCTCGCTAGCACCGGGGAGCTGTTTTTT. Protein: CASGLLASTGELFF.

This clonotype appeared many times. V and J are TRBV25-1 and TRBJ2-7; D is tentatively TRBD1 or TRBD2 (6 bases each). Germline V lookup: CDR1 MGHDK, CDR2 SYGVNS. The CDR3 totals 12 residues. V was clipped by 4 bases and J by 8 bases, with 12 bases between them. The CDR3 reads CASSGGGMKQYF. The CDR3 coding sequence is TGTGCCAGCAGTGGAGGGGGGATGAAGCAGTACTTC.

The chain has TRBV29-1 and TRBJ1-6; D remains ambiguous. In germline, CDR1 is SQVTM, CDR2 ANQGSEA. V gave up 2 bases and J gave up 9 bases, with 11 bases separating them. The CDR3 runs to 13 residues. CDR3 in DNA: TGCAGCGTTGAAAGGGATAAGGGTTCACCCCTCCACTTT. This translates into CSVERDKGSPLHF.

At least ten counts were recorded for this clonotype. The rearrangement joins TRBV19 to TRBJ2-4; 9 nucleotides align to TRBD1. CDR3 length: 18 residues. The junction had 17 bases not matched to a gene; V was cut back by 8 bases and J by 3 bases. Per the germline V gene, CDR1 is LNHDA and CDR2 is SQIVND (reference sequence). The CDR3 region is CASGTGGWASRGKNIQYF. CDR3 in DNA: TGTGCCAGTGGAACAGGGGGCTGGGCGTCTCGGGGCAAAAACATTCAGTACTTC.

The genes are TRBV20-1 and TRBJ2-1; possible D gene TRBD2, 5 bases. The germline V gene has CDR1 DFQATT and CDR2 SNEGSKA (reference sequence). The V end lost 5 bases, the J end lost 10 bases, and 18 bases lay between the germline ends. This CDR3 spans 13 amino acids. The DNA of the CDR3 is TGCAGTGCTTTGGGTGAGGCCCGCGGGGAGCAGTTCTTC. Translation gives CSALGEARGEQFF.

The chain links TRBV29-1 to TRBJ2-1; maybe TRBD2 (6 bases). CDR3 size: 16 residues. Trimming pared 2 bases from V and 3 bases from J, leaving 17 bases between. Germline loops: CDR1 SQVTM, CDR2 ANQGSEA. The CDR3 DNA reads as TGCAGCGTTGAAACCGGCGGGAAAGGATACTACAATGAGCAGTTCTTC. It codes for CSVETGGKGYYNEQFF.

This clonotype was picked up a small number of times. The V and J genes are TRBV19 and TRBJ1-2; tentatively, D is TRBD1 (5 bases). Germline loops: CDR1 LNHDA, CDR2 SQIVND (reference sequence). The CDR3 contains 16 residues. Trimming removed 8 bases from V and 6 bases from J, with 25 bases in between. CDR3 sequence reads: CASSPSGTLVIHGYTF. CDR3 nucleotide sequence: TGTGCCAGTTCCCCCTCGGGGACCCTCGTCATCCATGGCTACACCTTC.

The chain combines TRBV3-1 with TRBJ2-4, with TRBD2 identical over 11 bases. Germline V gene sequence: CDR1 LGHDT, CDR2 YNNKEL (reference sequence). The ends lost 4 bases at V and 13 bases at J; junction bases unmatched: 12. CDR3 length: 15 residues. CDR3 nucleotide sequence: TGTGCCAGCAGCCGTAGCGGGAGGGCCTACAATAAGCAGTACTTC. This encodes CASSRSGRAYNKQYF.

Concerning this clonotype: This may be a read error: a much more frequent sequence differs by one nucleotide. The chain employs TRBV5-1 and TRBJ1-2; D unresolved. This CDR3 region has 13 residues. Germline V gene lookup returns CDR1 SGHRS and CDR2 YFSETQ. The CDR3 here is CASSLDSRYDYTF. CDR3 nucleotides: TGCGCCAGCAGCTTGGACTCGCGGTATGACTACACCTTC.

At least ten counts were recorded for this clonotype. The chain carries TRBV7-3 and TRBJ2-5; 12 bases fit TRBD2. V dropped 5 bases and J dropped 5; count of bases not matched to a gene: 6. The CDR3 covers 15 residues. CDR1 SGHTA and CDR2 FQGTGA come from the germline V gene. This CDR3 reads CASSPNGLAGETQYF. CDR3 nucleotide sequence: TGTGCCAGCAGCCCAAATGGACTAGCGGGGGAGACCCAGTACTTC. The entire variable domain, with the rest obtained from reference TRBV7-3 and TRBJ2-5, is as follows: GAGVSQTPSNKVTEKGKYVELRCDPISGHTALYWYRQSLGQGPEFLIYFQGTGAADDSGLPNDRFFAVRPEGSVSTLKIQRTERGDSAVYLCASSPNGLAGETQYFGPGTRLLVL.

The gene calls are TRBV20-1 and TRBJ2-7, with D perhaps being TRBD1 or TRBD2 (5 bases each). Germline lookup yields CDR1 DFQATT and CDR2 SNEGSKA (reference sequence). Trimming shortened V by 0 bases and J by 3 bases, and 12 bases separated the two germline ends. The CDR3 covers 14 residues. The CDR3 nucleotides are TGCAGTGCTAGAGATCAGGTGGGGGTCTACGAGCAGTACTTC. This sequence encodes CSARDQVGVYEQYF.

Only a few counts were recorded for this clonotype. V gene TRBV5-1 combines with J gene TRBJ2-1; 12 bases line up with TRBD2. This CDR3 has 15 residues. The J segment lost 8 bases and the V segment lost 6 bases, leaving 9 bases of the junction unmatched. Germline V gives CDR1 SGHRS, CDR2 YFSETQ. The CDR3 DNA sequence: TGCGCCAGCAAACCCCCGGGACTAGCGGGTCATGAGCAGTTCTTC. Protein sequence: CASKPPGLAGHEQFF. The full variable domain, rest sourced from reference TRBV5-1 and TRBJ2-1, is KAGVTQTPRYLIKTRGQQVTLSCSPISGHRSVSWYQQTPGQGLQFLFEYFSETQRNKGNFPGRFSGRQFSNSRSEMNVSTLELGDSALYLCASKPPGLAGHEQFFGPGTRLTVL.

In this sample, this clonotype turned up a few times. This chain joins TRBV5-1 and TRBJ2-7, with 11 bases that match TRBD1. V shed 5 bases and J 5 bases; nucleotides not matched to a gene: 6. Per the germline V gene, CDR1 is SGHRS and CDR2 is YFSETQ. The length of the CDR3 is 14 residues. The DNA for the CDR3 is TGCGCCAGCAGGTCCAGGACAGGGGGCGACGAGCAGTACTTC. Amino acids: CASRSRTGGDEQYF. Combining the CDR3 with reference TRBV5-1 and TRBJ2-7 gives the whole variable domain KAGVTQTPRYLIKTRGQQVTLSCSPISGHRSVSWYQQTPGQGLQFLFEYFSETQRNKGNFPGRFSGRQFSNSRSEMNVSTLELGDSALYLCASRSRTGGDEQYFGPGTRLTVT.

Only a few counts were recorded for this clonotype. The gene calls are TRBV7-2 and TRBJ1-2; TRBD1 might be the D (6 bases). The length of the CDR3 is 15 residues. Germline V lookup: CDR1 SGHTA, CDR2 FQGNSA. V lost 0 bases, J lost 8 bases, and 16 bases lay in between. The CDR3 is CASSLAGALLRGYTF. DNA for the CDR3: TGTGCCAGCAGCTTAGCGGGGGCACTTTTAAGGGGCTACACCTTC.

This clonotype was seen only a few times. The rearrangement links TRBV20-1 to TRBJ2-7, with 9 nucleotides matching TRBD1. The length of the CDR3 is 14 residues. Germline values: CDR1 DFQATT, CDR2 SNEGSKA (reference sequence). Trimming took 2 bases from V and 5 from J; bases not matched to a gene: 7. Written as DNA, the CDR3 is TGCAGTGCTAGACGACGAGGGACAGGGAACGAGCAGTACTTC. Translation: CSARRRGTGNEQYF.

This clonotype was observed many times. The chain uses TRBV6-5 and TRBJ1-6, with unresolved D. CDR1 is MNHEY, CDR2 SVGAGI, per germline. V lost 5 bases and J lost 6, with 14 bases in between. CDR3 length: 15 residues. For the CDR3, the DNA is TGTGCCAGCAGTCCCGTCACGAGACCTAATTCACCCCTCCACTTT. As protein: CASSPVTRPNSPLHF.

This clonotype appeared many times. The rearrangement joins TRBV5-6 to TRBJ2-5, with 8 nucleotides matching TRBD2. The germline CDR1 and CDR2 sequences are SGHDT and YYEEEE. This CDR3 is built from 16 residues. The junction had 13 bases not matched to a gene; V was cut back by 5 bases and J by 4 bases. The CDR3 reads CASRPDGGARRETQYF. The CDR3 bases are TGTGCCAGCAGACCCGACGGGGGGGCCCGTCGAGAGACCCAGTACTTC.

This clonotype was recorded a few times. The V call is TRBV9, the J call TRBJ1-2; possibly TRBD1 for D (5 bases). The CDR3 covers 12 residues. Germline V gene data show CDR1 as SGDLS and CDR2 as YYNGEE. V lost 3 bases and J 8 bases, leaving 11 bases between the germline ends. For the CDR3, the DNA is TGTGCCAGCAGCGCTCGTGGGGGGGGCTACACCTTC. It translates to CASSARGGGYTF.

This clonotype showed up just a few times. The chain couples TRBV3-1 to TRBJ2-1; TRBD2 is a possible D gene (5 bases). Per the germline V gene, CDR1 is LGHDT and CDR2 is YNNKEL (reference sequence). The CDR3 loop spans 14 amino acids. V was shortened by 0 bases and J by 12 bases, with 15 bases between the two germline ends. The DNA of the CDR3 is TGTGCCAGCAGCCAAGACGCGGCGGGTCGCCCGCAGTTCTTC. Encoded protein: CASSQDAAGRPQFF.

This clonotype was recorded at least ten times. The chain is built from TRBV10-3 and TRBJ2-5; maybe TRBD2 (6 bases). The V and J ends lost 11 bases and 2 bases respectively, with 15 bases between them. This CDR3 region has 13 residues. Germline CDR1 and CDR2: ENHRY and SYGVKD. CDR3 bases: TGTGCCGTCCAGGAGGGCAGACAAGAGACCCAGTACTTC. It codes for CAVQEGRQETQYF.

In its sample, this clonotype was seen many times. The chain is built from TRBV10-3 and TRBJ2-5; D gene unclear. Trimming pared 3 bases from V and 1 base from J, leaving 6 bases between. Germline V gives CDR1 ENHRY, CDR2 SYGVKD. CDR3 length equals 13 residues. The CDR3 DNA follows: TGTGCCATCAGTGAAAGGGTCCAAGAGACCCAGTACTTC. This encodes CAISERVQETQYF.

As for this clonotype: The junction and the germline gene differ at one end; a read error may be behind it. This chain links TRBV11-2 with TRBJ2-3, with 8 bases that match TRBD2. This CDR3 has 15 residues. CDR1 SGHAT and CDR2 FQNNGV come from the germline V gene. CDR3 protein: CATRPWAGGTDTQYF. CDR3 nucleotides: TGTGCCACCCGTCCCTGGGCGGGAGGCACGGATACGCAGTATTTT.